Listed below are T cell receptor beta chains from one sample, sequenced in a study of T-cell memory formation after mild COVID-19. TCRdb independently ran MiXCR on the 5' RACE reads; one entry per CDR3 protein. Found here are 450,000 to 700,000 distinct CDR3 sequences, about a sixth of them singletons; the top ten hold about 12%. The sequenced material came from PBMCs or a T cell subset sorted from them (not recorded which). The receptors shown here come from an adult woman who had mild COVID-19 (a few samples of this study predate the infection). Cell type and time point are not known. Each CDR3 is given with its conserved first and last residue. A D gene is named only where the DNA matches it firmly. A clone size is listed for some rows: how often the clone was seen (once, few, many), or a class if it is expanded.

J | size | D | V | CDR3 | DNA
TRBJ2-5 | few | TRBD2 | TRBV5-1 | CASSLERGEETQYF | TGCGCCAGCAGCTTGGAACGGGGGGAAGAGACCCAGTACTTC
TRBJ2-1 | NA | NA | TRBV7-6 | CAERGWQRGINEQFF | TGTGCGGAAAGGGGGTGGCAGCGGGGTATCAATGAGCAGTTCTTC
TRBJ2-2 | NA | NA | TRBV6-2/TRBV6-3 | CASSYSPDTGELFF | TGTGCCAGCAGTTATAGTCCGGACACCGGGGAGCTGTTTTTT
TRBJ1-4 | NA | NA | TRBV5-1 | CASSLEGREREKLFF | TGCGCCAGCAGCTTGGAGGGCAGGGAGAGGGAAAAACTGTTTTTT
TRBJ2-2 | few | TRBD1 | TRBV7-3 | CASSLQTGEATGELFF | TGTGCCAGCAGCTTACAGACAGGGGAAGCCACCGGGGAGCTGTTTTTT
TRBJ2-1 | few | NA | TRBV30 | CACVRRYSYNEQFF | TGTGCCTGTGTTAGGAGGTACTCCTACAATGAGCAGTTCTTC
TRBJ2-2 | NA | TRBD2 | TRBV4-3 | CASSRDYLTGELFF | TGCGCCAGCAGTCGGGACTACCTCACCGGGGAGCTGTTTTTT
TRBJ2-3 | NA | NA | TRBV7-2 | CDSSLEKGNTQYF | TGTGACAGCAGCTTAGAGAAGGGAAATACGCAGTATTTT
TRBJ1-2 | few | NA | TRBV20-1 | CSARVPGVNYGYTF | TGCAGTGCTAGAGTTCCGGGAGTCAACTATGGCTACACCTTC
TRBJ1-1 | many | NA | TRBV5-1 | CASSLGNTGIGRFEAFF | TGCGCCAGCAGCTTGGGAAATACAGGTATCGGGAGGTTTGAAGCTTTCTTT
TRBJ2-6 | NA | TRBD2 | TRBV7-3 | CASSLASGSGANVLTF | TGTGCCAGCAGCTTAGCTAGCGGCTCTGGGGCCAACGTCCTGACTTTC
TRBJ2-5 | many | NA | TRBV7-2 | CASSLASGGRSKTQYF | TGTGCCAGCAGCTTAGCCTCTGGGGGGAGATCGAAGACCCAGTACTTC
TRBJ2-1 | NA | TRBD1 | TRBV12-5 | CASGSWDRAPLNEQFF | TGTGCTAGTGGTTCTTGGGACAGGGCTCCCCTCAATGAGCAGTTCTTC
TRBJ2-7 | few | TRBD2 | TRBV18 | CASSPSKRENREQYF | TGTGCCAGCTCACCATCGAAGCGGGAAAACCGCGAGCAGTACTTC
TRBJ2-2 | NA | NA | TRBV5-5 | CASSVRYTNTGELFF | TGTGCCAGCAGCGTGAGGTATACGAACACCGGGGAGCTGTTTTTT
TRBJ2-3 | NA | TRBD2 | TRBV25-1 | CASKVTSGTDTQYF | TGTGCCAGCAAGGTGACTAGCGGCACAGATACGCAGTATTTT
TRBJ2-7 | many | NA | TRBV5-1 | CASSRTTPRPTDEQYF | TGCGCCAGCAGCCGGACTACCCCTAGGCCTACGGATGAGCAGTACTTC
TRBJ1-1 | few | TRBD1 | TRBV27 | CASSLYKGAGAEAFF | TGTGCCAGCAGTTTATATAAGGGGGCCGGGGCTGAAGCTTTCTTT
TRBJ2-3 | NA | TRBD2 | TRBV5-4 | CASSQGLAGKADTQYF | TGTGCCAGCAGCCAAGGACTAGCGGGGAAGGCAGATACGCAGTATTTT
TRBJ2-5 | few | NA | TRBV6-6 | CASSPRTGRVQETQYF | TGTGCCAGCAGTCCGAGGACAGGGAGGGTTCAAGAGACCCAGTACTTC
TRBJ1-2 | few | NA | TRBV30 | CAWSSGHGANPYGYTF | TGTGCCTGGAGTAGCGGACATGGCGCCAACCCGTATGGCTACACCTTC
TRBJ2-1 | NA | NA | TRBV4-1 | CASSRWSNEGQFF | TGCGCCAGCAGCCGATGGTCGAACGAGGGGCAGTTCTTC
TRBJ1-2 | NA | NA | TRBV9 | CASSVESDLDGYTF | TGTGCCAGCAGCGTAGAATCAGATTTGGATGGCTACACCTTC
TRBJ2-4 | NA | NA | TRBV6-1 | CASSDFSSDNKNIQYF | TGTGCCAGCAGTGATTTTAGCAGTGATAACAAAAACATTCAGTACTTC
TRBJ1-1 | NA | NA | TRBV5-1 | CASSYSGPPGTEAFF | TGCGCCAGCAGTTACTCCGGGCCCCCGGGGACTGAAGCTTTCTTT
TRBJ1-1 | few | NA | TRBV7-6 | CASSHRAMNTEAFF | TGTGCCAGCAGCCACAGGGCTATGAACACTGAAGCTTTCTTT
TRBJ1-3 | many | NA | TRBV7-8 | CASSPPGGNTIYF | TGTGCCAGCAGCCCCCCTGGAGGAAACACCATATATTTT
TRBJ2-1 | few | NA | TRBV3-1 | CASSQGLYGGGYNEQFF | TGTGCCAGCAGCCAAGGACTTTACGGCGGAGGGTACAATGAGCAGTTCTTC
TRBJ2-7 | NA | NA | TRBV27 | CASSPLTSYEQYF | TGTGCCAGCAGCCCGCTAACTTCCTACGAGCAGTACTTC
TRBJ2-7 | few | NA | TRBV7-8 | CASSPADYEQYF | TGTGCCAGCAGCCCCGCCGACTACGAGCAGTACTTC
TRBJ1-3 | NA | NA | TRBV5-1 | CASSLVDRFSGNTIYF | TGCGCCAGCAGCTTGGTAGACAGATTCTCTGGAAACACCATATATTTT
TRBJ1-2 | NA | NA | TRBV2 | CASVIQGDYGYTF | TGTGCCAGCGTGATCCAGGGTGATTATGGCTACACCTTC
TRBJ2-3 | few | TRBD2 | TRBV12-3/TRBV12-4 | CASSNAGADTQYF | TGTGCCAGCAGTAATGCGGGGGCAGATACGCAGTATTTT
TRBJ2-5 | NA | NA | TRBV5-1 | CASSLLGTQETQYF | TGCGCCAGCAGCTTGCTCGGGACCCAAGAGACCCAGTACTTC
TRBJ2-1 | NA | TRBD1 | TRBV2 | CASRDRGYNEHFF | TGTGCCAGCAGGGACAGGGGTTACAATGAGCATTTCTTC
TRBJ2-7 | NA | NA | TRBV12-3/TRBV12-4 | CASGWGYEQYF | TGTGCCAGCGGGTGGGGCTACGAGCAGTACTTC
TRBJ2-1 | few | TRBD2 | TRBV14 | CASSQDGRAYNEQFF | TGTGCCAGCAGCCAAGACGGGAGGGCCTACAATGAGCAGTTCTTC
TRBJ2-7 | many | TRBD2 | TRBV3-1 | CASSRPGLAGAYEQYF | TGTGCCAGCAGCCGCCCCGGACTAGCGGGAGCTTACGAGCAGTACTTC
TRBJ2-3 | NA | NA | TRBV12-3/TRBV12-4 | CASSLVTFQSTDTQYF | TGTGCCAGCAGTTTGGTTACGTTTCAAAGCACAGATACGCAGTATTTT
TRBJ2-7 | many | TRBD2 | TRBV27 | CASSSGTRLEQYF | TGTGCCAGCAGTTCCGGGACTAGACTCGAGCAGTACTTC
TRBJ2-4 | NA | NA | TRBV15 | CATKPGADTLAKNIQYF | TGTGCCACCAAGCCCGGGGCGGATACCCTAGCCAAAAACATTCAGTACTTC
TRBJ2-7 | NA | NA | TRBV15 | CATSRDKGISYEQYF | TGTGCCACCAGCAGAGATAAAGGGATTTCCTACGAGCAGTACTTC
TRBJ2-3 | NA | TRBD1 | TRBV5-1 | CASSFDREGYTDTQYF | TGCGCCAGCAGCTTCGACAGGGAAGGCTACACAGATACGCAGTATTTT
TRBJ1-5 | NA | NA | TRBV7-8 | CASSLAKGGGQPQHF | TGTGCCAGCAGCTTAGCGAAGGGGGGCGGGCAGCCCCAGCATTTT
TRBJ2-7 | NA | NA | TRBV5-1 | CASSWADGPVDF | TGCGCCAGCAGCTGGGCTGACGGCCCCGTGGACTTC
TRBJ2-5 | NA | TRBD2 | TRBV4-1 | CASSQDPGLAVPETQYF | TGCGCCAGCAGCCAAGACCCGGGACTAGCGGTTCCAGAGACCCAGTACTTC
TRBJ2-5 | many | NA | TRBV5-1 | CASKGLAKTQETQYF | TGCGCCAGCAAGGGCCTAGCGAAGACCCAAGAGACCCAGTACTTC
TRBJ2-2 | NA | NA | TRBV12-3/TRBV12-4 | CASSLSQPTGELFF | TGTGCCAGCAGTTTATCCCAGCCTACCGGGGAGCTGTTTTTT
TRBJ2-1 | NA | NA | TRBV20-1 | CSPLYGDNEQFF | TGCAGTCCTCTATATGGGGACAATGAGCAGTTCTTC
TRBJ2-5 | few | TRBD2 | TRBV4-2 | CASSQVSSGTGETQYF | TGTGCCAGCAGCCAAGTATCTAGCGGGACGGGGGAGACCCAGTACTTC
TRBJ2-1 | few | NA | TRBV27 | CASSVRGAGDFYNEQFF | TGTGCCAGCAGTGTTAGGGGGGCCGGGGATTTTTACAATGAGCAGTTCTTC
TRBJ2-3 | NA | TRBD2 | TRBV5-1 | CASSPASGYLTDTQYF | TGCGCCAGCAGCCCGGCTAGCGGCTATCTCACAGATACGCAGTATTTT
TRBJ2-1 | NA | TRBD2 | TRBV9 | CASSVVSGILSYNEQFF | TGTGCCAGCAGCGTAGTCAGCGGGATTTTGTCCTACAATGAGCAGTTCTTC
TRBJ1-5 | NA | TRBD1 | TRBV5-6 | CASSRGQGSGQPQHF | TGTGCCAGCAGCCGGGGACAGGGGAGCGGTCAGCCCCAGCATTTT
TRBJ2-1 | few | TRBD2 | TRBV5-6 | CASSFERGGEQFF | TGTGCCAGCAGCTTTGAGCGGGGGGGTGAGCAGTTCTTC
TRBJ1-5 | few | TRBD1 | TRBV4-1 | CASRPQGARQPQHF | TGCGCCAGCAGACCACAGGGGGCTCGTCAGCCCCAGCATTTT
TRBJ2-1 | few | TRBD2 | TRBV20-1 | CSARVLAGTTNEQFF | TGCAGTGCTAGGGTACTAGCGGGGACTACGAATGAGCAGTTCTTC
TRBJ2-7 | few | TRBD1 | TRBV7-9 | CASSLDRVKQYF | TGTGCCAGCAGCCTCGACAGGGTAAAGCAGTACTTC
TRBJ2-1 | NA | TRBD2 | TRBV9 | CASSAPTTSGSLYNEQFF | TGTGCCAGCAGCGCTCCGACGACTAGCGGGAGTCTCTACAATGAGCAGTTCTTC